This TCR beta chain was documented in a study of prognosis after radiotherapy for stage I lung cancer. Study details: Concurrent therapy was given to no patient receiving stereotactic body radiotherapy.

This clonotype was counted at least ten times. What it binds is not known. Findings and caveats of the study: Nobody established whether the expanded TCR clones were specific to the tumor. Lower post-radiation Shannon entropy was seen in patients who went on to develop distant metastases.

This CDR3 has 16 amino acids. Per germline, CDR1 SNHLY and CDR2 FYNNEI. Trimming cost V 7 bases and J 2 bases, with 21 bases left between them. Amplification of the TCR beta CDR3 (from genomic DNA) was done by two-round multiplex PCR. For every TRBV and TRBJ gene, a specific primer was used in first-round PCR. TCRdb independently ran MiXCR on the multiplex PCR reads; one entry per CDR3 protein. The table shows 20,000 to 25,000 distinct CDR3 sequences, with approximately 40% occurring only once. This TCR was sampled from a donor aged 50 or older with non-small cell lung cancer. The rearrangement uses TRBV2 and TRBJ2-7; tentatively, D is TRBD1 or TRBD2 (6 bases each). The source material was PBMCs, sampled before or after stereotactic body radiation therapy (not recorded which). CDR3 residues: CASIRGWGTYPYEQYF. The CDR3, as DNA: TGTGCCAGCATCAGGGGCTGGGGGACTTATCCCTACGAGCAGTACTTC.